This T cell receptor (beta chain) was captured in a study of early T cells in non-severe SARS-CoV-2 infection. Using its own MiXCR run on the 5' RACE reads, TCRdb lists one record per CDR3 protein. There are 70,000 to 90,000 distinct CDR3 sequences in the sample; around 14% occur only once, and approximately 6% lies in the top ten. The ends were cut back, 0 bases at V and 4 bases at J, with 9 bases in the middle. The germline gives CDR1 DFQATT, CDR2 SNEGSKA (reference sequence). CDR3 length equals 14 residues. The clonotype comes from an adult who was a healthcare worker with PCR-confirmed SARS-CoV-2 infection or an uninfected control (not recorded which). The sequenced material came from whole blood. The chain carries TRBV20-1 and TRBJ2-2; tentatively, D is TRBD1 (6 bases). CDR3 protein: CSARDTGTTGELFF. CDR3 DNA: TGCAGTGCTAGAGATACAGGGACCACCGGGGAGCTGTTTTTT.